This TCR beta chain derives from a study of cytomegalovirus exposure and HLA in healthy donors. Notes on the study in general: HLA alleles were associated with 15,000 to 20,000 TCR beta sequences in a later analysis at 0.05 false discovery rate. The classifier was said to identify cytomegalovirus status with high specificity and sensitivity. Sequence variants that were highly shared formed a cluster that was likely a sequencing artifact.

Remarks on this clone: Its matching antigen is unknown.

The CDR3 has 15 residues. Germline CDR1 is SGHTA and CDR2 is FQGNSA. Losses at the gene ends were 4 bases for V and 10 bases for J; bases not matched to a gene: 9. The PCR contained 60 Vbeta and 13 Jbeta primers. The repertoire was sequenced with immunoSEQ multiplex PCR; TCRdb's copy has only in-frame clones and lacks some. The table lists 100,000 or so clones, about 80% of them singletons. This receptor was identified in a human donor in good health. Sequencing was carried out using PBMCs. The chain has TRBV7-2 and TRBJ1-6; 8 bases agree with TRBD1. CDR3 nucleotide sequence: TGTGCCAGCAGCTCCACAGGGGGTGTGATATCACCCCTCCACTTT. As protein: CASSSTGGVISPLHF.